Listed below are T cell receptor beta chains from one sample, sequenced in a study of blood T cell repertoires in COVID-19. TCRdb keeps only in-frame clones here, not all; method: immunoSEQ multiplex PCR. This sample has about 180,000 clones, with about 91% found just once. Specimen: peripheral blood. The receptors stem from a woman in her twenties or thirties with acute or convalescent COVID-19. The CDR3 runs from the conserved cysteine through the conserved F or W. Fields, in order: J gene, clone size, D gene, V gene, CDR3 DNA, CDR3 protein. The D gene is left open where the match is weak. Expanded clones get a size class; other rows say once, few or many, or leave the size out.

TRBJ2-7 | . | TRBD1 | TRBV6-5 | TGTGCCAGCAGTCCTTCGACAGGGGCTACCTACGAGCAGTACTTC | CASSPSTGATYEQYF
TRBJ2-7 | . | TRBD2 | TRBV7-9 | TGTGCCAGCAGCTCAGGGGGGACTAGCGGGAAGAGCGAGCAGTACTTC | CASSSGGTSGKSEQYF
TRBJ2-1 | . | TRBD2 | TRBV10-2 | TGCGCCAGCAATGGAGGACTAGCGGTCAATGAGCAGTTCTTC | CASNGGLAVNEQFF
TRBJ2-1 | . | TRBD2 | TRBV4-1 | TGCGCCAGCAGCCAACGGGAGGGCGTGGATGAGCAGTTCTTC | CASSQREGVDEQFF
TRBJ2-7 | . | . | TRBV30 | TGTGCCCCGCCCCGGGAGCAGTACTTC | CAPPREQYF
TRBJ2-7 | . | . | TRBV18 | TGTGCCAGCTCACCTAGAAGCCGCGAGCAGTACTTC | CASSPRSREQYF
TRBJ2-7 | . | TRBD1 | TRBV5-3 | TGTGCCAGAAGCAAACCGGGACAGGGTAGTTACGAGCAGTACTTC | CARSKPGQGSYEQYF
TRBJ2-5 | . | TRBD2 | TRBV5-4 | TGTGCCAGCAGTCCCGGCCCTTCAGCGGGGTACCAAGAGACCCAGTACTTC | CASSPGPSAGYQETQYF
TRBJ2-7 | once | TRBD2 | TRBV2 | TGTGCCAGCAGTGATGGCGGGACTAGTAATCTCTACGAGCAGTACTTC | CASSDGGTSNLYEQYF
TRBJ2-1 | . | . | TRBV10-3 | TGTGCCATCAGTGAGTCGTCCGGTTTCAATGAGCAGTTCTTC | CAISESSGFNEQFF
TRBJ2-5 | . | . | TRBV28 | TGTGCCAGCAGTCACCGACAGGATATTCAAGAGACCCAGTACTTC | CASSHRQDIQETQYF
TRBJ2-3 | . | . | TRBV29-1 | TGCAGCTATCGTACAGATACGCAGTATTTT | CSYRTDTQYF
TRBJ2-5 | once | . | TRBV19 | TGTGCCAGTAGTGCAGGGGAGACCCAGTACTTC | CASSAGETQYF
TRBJ2-7 | . | . | TRBV30 | TGTGCCTGGAGTCCCCAAGCAGGCTACGAGCAGTACTTC | CAWSPQAGYEQYF
TRBJ2-3 | . | . | TRBV5-4 | TGTGCCAGCAGCTTGGGGGCTGCGCAGTATTTT | CASSLGAAQYF
TRBJ2-7 | . | . | TRBV20-1 | TGCAGTGCCCCCTTTAATTACGAGCAGTACTTC | CSAPFNYEQYF
TRBJ2-3 | . | . | TRBV2 | TGTGCCAGCCGTTCGCGGGATCGTGGAGATACGCAGTATTTT | CASRSRDRGDTQYF
TRBJ2-1 | . | TRBD2 | TRBV6-2/TRBV6-3 | TGTGCCAGCAGTTCTAGACTAGCGGGAGGCTACAATGAGCAGTTCTTC | CASSSRLAGGYNEQFF
TRBJ1-2 | . | TRBD1 | TRBV3-1/TRBV3-2 | TGTGCCAGCAGCCAAGATTCACAGGGGGCATACACCTTC | CASSQDSQGAYTF
TRBJ2-5 | once | . | TRBV5-4 | TGTGCCAGCAGCCTTAGAGGGGGAGAGACCCAGTACTTC | CASSLRGGETQYF
TRBJ1-2 | . | . | TRBV4-1 | TGCGCCAGCAGCCCCACAGTGGGCTATGGCTACACCTTC | CASSPTVGYGYTF
TRBJ1-5 | . | . | TRBV21-1 | TGTGCCAGCAGCAAAGGGGCACCCGAAAATCAGCCCCAGCATTTT | CASSKGAPENQPQHF
TRBJ1-5 | . | TRBD1 | TRBV6-5 | TGTGCCAGCAGTTACCAACAGGGGGCGGCGGTCCAGCATTTT | CASSYQQGAAVQHF
TRBJ2-3 | . | . | TRBV3-1/TRBV3-2 | TGTGCCAGCAGCCATTATGATACGCAGTATTTT | CASSHYDTQYF
TRBJ2-5 | . | TRBD2 | TRBV5-1 | TGCGCCAGCAGACCTCCGGGACTAGCGGGAGCCCCGGGGGAGACCCAGTACTTC | CASRPPGLAGAPGETQYF
TRBJ2-7 | . | TRBD1 | TRBV12-3/TRBV12-4 | TGTGCCAGCAGTCCACAGGGGGTCGAGCAGTACTTC | CASSPQGVEQYF
TRBJ1-2 | . | TRBD1 | TRBV5-1 | TGCGCCAGTAGACCGGGACAGGGGGCTTGGGGCTACACCTTC | CASRPGQGAWGYTF
TRBJ1-3 | few | . | TRBV15 | TGTGCCACCAGCAGAGACCCAGGGGCTAGAGGAAACACCATATATTTT | CATSRDPGARGNTIYF
TRBJ1-4 | . | . | TRBV6-5 | TGTGCCAGCAGGATCTCAGGGGCGGCTAATGAAAAACTGTTTTTT | CASRISGAANEKLFF
TRBJ2-2 | once | TRBD1 | TRBV7-2 | TGTGCCAGCAGAGACCCGGGACAGGGGGATGAGGAGCTGTTTTTT | CASRDPGQGDEELFF
TRBJ1-2 | . | . | TRBV28 | TGTGCCAGCAGTCTATGGGTCGAAGAGGGCTACACCTTC | CASSLWVEEGYTF
TRBJ2-1 | few | TRBD2 | TRBV2 | TGTGCCAGCAGACTCCTAGCGGGAGGCTACAATGAGCAGTTCTTC | CASRLLAGGYNEQFF
TRBJ1-3 | . | . | TRBV6-5 | TGTGCCAGCAGAGCCGGGGTTGAGGGAAACACCATATATTTT | CASRAGVEGNTIYF
TRBJ2-1 | . | . | TRBV6-5 | TGTGCCAGCAGGCAACAGGGAAACACACATGAGCAGTTCTTC | CASRQQGNTHEQFF
TRBJ2-1 | . | TRBD2 | TRBV3-1/TRBV3-2 | TGTGCCAGCAGCCAAGATAGGCTAGCGGGAAGAGGTGAGCAGTTCTTC | CASSQDRLAGRGEQFF
TRBJ2-3 | . | TRBD2 | TRBV7-8 | TGTGCCAGCAGCCCCAGGACTAGTAATCCGCAGTATTTT | CASSPRTSNPQYF
TRBJ1-4 | . | TRBD1 | TRBV6-5 | TGTGCCAGCAGATTACAGGGGGGTAATGAAAAACTGTTTTTT | CASRLQGGNEKLFF
TRBJ2-5 | . | . | TRBV24-1 | TGTGCCACCAGTGACGACTTTACCGAGACCCAGTACTTC | CATSDDFTETQYF
TRBJ2-3 | . | . | TRBV28 | TGTGCCAGCAGGGAGTACCCAGGGGATACGCAGTATTTT | CASREYPGDTQYF
TRBJ2-1 | few | . | TRBV29-1 | TGCACCACAGGGAACAGACTAGCTATAAATGAGCAGTTCTTC | CTTGNRLAINEQFF
TRBJ2-3 | . | TRBD1 | TRBV6-5 | TGTGCCACGGAGGACAGGAACGTTCCAGATACGCAGTATTTT | CATEDRNVPDTQYF